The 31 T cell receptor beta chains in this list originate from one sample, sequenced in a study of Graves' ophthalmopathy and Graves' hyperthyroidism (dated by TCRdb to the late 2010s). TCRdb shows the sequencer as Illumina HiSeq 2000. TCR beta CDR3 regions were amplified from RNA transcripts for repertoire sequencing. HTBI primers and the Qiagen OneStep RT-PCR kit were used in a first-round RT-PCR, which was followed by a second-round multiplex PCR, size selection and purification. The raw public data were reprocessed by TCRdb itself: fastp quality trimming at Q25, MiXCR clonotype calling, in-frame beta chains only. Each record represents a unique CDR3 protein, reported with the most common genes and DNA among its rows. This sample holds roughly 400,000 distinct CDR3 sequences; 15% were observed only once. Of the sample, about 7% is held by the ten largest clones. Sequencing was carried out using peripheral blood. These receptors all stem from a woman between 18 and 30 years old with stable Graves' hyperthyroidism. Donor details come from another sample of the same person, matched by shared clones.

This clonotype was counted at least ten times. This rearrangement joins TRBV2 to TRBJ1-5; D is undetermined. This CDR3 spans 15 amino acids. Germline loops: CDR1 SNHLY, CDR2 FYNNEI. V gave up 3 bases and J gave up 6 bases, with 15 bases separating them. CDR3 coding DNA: TGTGCCAGCAGTGAGAGTATCTGGGTCGGTCAGCCCCAGCATTTT. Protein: CASSESIWVGQPQHF.

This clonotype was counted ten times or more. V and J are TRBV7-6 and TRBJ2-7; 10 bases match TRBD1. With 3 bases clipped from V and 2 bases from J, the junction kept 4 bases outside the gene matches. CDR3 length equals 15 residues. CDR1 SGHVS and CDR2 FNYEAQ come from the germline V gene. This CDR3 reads CASSLGQGPTYEQYF. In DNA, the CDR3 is TGTGCCAGCAGCTTGGGACAGGGGCCGACCTACGAGCAGTACTTC.

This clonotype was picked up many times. The CDR3, as DNA: TGTGCCAGCAGCTTACGGGCAGGGGGAACCTACGAGCAGTACTTC. Protein product: CASSLRAGGTYEQYF. The chain has TRBV11-2 and TRBJ2-7; 7 nucleotides agree with TRBD1. In germline, CDR1 is SGHAT, CDR2 FQNNGV. The length of the CDR3 is 15 residues. After removal of 2 bases from V and 2 bases from J, the junction contained 6 bases not matched to a gene. Based on the CDR3 plus reference TRBV11-2 and TRBJ2-7, the full variable domain is EAGVAQSPRYKIIEKRQSVAFWCNPISGHATLYWYQQILGQGPKLLIQFQNNGVVDDSQLPKDRFSAERLKGVDSTLKIQPAKLEDSAVYLCASSLRAGGTYEQYFGPGTRLTVT.

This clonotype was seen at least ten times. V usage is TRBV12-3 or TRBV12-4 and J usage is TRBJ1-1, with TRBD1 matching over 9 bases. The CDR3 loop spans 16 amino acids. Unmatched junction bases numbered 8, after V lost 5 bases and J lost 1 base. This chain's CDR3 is CASSEPPGQGNTEAFF. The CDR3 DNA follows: TGTGCCAGCAGTGAACCCCCGGGACAGGGGAACACTGAAGCTTTCTTT.

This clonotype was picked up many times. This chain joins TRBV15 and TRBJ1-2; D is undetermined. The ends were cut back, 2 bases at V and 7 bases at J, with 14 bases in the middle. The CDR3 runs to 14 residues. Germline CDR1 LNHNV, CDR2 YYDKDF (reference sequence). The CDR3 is CATSRTRATSGYTF. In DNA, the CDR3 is TGTGCCACCAGCAGAACAAGGGCGACGAGTGGCTACACCTTC.

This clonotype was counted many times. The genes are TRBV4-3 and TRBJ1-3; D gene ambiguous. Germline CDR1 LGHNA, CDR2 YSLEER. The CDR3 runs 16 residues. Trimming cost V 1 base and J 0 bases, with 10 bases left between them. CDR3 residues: CASSQGHSSSGNTIYF. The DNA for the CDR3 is TGCGCCAGCAGCCAAGGGCACAGCAGCTCTGGAAACACCATATATTTT.

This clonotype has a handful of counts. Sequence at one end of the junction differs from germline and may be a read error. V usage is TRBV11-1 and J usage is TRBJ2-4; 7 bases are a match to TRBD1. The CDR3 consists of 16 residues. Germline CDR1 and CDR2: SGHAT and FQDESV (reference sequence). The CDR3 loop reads CASTVGTASAKNIKYF. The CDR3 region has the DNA TGTGCCAGCACCGTCGGGACAGCTTCGGCCAAAAACATTAAGTACTTC.

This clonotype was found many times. CDR3 amino acids: CASSEGQIQPQHF. CDR3 bases: TGTGCCAGCAGCGAGGGACAGATTCAGCCCCAGCATTTT. V usage is TRBV2 and J usage is TRBJ1-5; TRBD1 agrees at 7 bases. The germline V gene has CDR1 SNHLY and CDR2 FYNNEI. This CDR3 is 13 amino acids long. Trimming removed 6 bases from V and 6 bases from J; junction bases left unmatched: 5.

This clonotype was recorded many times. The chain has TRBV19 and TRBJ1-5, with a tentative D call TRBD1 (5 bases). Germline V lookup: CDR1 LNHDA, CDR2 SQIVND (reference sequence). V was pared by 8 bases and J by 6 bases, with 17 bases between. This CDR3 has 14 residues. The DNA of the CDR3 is TGTGCCAGTCGATCATCAGGGAACGGTCAGCCCCAGCATTTT. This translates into CASRSSGNGQPQHF.

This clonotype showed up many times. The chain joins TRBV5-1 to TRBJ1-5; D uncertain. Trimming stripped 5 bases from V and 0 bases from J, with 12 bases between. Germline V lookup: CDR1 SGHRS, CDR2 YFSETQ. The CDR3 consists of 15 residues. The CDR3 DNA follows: TGCGCCAGCAGGGAAGACCTCGGTAGCAATCAGCCCCAGCATTTT. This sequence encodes CASREDLGSNQPQHF.

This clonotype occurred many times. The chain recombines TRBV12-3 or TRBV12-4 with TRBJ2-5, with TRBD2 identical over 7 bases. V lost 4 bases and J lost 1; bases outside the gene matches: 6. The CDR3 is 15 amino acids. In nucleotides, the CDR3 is TGTGCCAGCAGTTCGCGGGGGTCCGTCCAAGAGACCCAGTACTTC. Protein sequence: CASSSRGSVQETQYF.

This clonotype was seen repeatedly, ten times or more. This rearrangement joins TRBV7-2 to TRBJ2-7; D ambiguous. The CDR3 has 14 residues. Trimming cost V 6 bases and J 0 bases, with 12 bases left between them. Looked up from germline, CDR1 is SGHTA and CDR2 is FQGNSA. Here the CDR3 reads CASSRDGFSYEQYF. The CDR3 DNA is TGTGCCAGCAGTCGCGACGGGTTCTCCTACGAGCAGTACTTC.

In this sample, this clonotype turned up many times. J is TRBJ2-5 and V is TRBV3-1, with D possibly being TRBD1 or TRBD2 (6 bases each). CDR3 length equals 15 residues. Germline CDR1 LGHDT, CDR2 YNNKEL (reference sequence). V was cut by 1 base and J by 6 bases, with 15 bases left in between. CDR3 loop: CASSQGRGFWKTQYF. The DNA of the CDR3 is TGTGCCAGCAGCCAAGGGAGGGGGTTCTGGAAGACCCAGTACTTC.

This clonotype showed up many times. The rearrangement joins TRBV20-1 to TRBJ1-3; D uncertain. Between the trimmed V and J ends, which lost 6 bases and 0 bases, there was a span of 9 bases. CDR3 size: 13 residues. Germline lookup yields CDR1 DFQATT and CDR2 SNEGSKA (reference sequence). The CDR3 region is CSARRSSGNTIYF. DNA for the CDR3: TGCAGTGCCCGGCGGAGCTCTGGAAACACCATATATTTT.

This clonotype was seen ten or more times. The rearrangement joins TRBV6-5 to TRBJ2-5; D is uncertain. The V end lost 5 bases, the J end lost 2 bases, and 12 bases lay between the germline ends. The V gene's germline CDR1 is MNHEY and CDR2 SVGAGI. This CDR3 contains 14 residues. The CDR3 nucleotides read TGTGCCAGCAGTCTACTATGGGAACAAGAGACCCAGTACTTC. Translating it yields CASSLLWEQETQYF.

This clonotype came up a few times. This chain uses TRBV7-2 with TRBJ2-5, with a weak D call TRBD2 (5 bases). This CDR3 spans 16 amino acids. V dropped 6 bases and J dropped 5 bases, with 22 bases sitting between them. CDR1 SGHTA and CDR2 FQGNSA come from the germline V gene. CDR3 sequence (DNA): TGTGCCAGCAGTGAGCACTCGGGGAAAGGGTGGGAGACCCAGTACTTC. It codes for CASSEHSGKGWETQYF.

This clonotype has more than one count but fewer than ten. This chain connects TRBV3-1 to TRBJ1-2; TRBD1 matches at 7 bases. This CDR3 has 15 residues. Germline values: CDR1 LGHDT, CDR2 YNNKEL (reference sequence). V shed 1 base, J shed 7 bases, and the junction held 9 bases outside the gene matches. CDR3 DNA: TGTGCCAGCAGCCAAGGTTCGACAGGGTGGGTTGGCTACACCTTC. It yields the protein CASSQGSTGWVGYTF.

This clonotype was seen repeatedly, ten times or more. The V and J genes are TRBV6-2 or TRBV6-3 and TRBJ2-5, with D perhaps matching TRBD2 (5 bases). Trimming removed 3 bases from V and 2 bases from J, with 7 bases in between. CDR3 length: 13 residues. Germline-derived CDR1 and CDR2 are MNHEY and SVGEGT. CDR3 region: CASSYGEQETQYF. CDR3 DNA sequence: TGTGCCAGCAGTTATGGGGAGCAAGAGACCCAGTACTTC.

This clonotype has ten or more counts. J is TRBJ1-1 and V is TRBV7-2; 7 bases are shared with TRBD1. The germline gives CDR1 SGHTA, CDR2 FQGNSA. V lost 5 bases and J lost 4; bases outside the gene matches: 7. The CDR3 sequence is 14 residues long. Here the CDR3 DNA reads TGTGCCAGCAGCGTACTGACAGGGACCACTGAAGCTTTCTTT. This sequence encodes CASSVLTGTTEAFF.

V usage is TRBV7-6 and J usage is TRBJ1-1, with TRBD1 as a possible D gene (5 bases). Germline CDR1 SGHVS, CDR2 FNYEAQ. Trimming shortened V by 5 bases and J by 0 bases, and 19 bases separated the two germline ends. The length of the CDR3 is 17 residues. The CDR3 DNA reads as TGTGCCAGCAGCCGGATGGGGGTCGGAGGATTGAACACTGAAGCTTTCTTT. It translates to CASSRMGVGGLNTEAFF.

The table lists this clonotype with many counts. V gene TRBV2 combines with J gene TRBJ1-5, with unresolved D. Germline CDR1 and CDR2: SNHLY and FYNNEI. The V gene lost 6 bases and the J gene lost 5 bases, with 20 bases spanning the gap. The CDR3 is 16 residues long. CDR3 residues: CASRAERFPLYQPQHF. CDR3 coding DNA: TGTGCCAGCAGGGCGGAAAGATTCCCTCTTTATCAGCCCCAGCATTTT.

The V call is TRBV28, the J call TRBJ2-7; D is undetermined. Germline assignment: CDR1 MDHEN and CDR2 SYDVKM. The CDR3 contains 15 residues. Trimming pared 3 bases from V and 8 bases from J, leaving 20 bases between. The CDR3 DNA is TGTGCCAGCAGTTTCCCCTCCCAATGGGTTGACAAGCAGTACTTC. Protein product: CASSFPSQWVDKQYF.

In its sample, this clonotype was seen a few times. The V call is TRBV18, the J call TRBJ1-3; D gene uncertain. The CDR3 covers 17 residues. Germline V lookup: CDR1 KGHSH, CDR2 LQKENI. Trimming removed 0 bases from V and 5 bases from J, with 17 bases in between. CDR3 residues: CASSPPKSLTQRNTIYF. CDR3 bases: TGTGCCAGCTCACCACCCAAGTCCCTGACTCAGAGAAACACCATATATTTT.

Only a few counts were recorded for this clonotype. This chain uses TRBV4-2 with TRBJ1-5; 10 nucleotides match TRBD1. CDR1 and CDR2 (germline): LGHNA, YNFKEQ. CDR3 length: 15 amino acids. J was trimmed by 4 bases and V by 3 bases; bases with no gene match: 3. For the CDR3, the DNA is TGTGCCAGCAGCCACGGGGGACAGGGGAATCAGCCCCAGCATTTT. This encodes CASSHGGQGNQPQHF.

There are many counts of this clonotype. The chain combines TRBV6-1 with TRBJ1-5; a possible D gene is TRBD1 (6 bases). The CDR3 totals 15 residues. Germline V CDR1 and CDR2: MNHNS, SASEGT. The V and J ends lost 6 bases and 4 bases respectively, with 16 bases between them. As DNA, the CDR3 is TGTGCCAGCAGCTTCAATCCAGGGGCGAATCAGCCCCAGCATTTT. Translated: CASSFNPGANQPQHF.

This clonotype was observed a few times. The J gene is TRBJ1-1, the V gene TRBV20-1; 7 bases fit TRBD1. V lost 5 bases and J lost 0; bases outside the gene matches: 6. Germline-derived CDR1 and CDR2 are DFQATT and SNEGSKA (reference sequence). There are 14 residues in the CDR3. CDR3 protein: CSALPGGLNTEAFF. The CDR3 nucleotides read TGCAGTGCTCTCCCAGGGGGATTGAACACTGAAGCTTTCTTT.

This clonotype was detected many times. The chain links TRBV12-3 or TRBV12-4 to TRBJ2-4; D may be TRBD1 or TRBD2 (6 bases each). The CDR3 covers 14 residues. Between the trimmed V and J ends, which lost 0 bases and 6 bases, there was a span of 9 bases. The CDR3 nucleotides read TGTGCCAGCAGTTTAGCGGGGGGCCTAAACATTCAGTACTTC. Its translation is CASSLAGGLNIQYF.

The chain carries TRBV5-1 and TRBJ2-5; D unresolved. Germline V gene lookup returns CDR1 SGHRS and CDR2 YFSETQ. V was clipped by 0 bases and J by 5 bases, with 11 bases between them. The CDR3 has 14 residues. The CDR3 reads CASSLEGLRETQYF. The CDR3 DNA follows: TGCGCCAGCAGCTTGGAAGGTCTACGGGAGACCCAGTACTTC.

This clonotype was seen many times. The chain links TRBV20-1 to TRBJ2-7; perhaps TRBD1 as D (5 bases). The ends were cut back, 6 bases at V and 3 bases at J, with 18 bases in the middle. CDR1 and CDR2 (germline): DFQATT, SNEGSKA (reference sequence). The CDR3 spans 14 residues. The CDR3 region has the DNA TGCAGTGCCCGCAGATGGTCCAGGGACTACGAGCAGTACTTC. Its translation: CSARRWSRDYEQYF.

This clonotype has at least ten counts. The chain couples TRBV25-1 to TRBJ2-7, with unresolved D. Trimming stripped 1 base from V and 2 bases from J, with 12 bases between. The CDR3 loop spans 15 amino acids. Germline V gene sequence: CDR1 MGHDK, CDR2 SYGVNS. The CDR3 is CASSESSVAPYEQYF. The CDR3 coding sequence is TGTGCCAGCAGTGAATCGTCGGTAGCACCCTACGAGCAGTACTTC.

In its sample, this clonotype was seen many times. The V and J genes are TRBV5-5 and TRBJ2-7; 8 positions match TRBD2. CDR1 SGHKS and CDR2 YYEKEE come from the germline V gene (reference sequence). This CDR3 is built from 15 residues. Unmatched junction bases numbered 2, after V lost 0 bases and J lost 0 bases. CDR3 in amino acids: CASSLEAGASYEQYF. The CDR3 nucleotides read TGTGCCAGCAGCTTGGAAGCGGGGGCCTCCTACGAGCAGTACTTC.